This is a list of T cell receptor beta chains from one sample in a study of T cell repertoires in cytomegalovirus infection. MiXCR was run by TCRdb on the reads, yielding one entry per CDR3 protein. The repertoire holds 450,000 to 650,000 distinct CDR3 sequences, with around 27% as singletons. Source material: PBMCs. Receptor source: a human donor in good health (CMV status not recorded). Some clones in this sample may be carry-over from other donors' samples. The conserved cysteine and the conserved F or W are not part of the CDR3 here. Not all rows give a size; the values are once, few, many and, for expanded clones, a class.

J gene: TRBJ2-5
V gene: TRBV2
clone size: .
CDR3 protein: ASLGGEETQY

J gene: TRBJ2-6
V gene: TRBV19
clone size: few
CDR3 protein: ASSRADSGANVLT

J gene: TRBJ2-6
V gene: TRBV28
clone size: .
CDR3 protein: AIQRPASSGANVLT

J gene: TRBJ1-2
V gene: TRBV12-3/TRBV12-4
clone size: .
CDR3 protein: ASSSLPTGGVLNYGYT

J gene: TRBJ2-5
V gene: TRBV6-5
clone size: .
CDR3 protein: ASRPGTDSRGTQY

J gene: TRBJ1-6
V gene: TRBV27
clone size: many
CDR3 protein: ASSSRDGNNSPLH

J gene: TRBJ2-2
V gene: TRBV27
clone size: few
CDR3 protein: ASSRILGAGNGELF

J gene: TRBJ2-1
V gene: TRBV7-2
clone size: many
CDR3 protein: ASSLDGASDNEQF

J gene: TRBJ2-6
V gene: TRBV7-2
clone size: many
CDR3 protein: ASSLGLGRGSGANVLT

J gene: TRBJ2-1
V gene: TRBV29-1
clone size: .
CDR3 protein: SVLAGGSDNEQF

J gene: TRBJ1-1
V gene: TRBV28
clone size: few
CDR3 protein: ASSLSRRAESTEAF

J gene: TRBJ1-2
V gene: TRBV19
clone size: few
CDR3 protein: ASKDPDRAAIDA

J gene: TRBJ2-3
V gene: TRBV24-1
clone size: few
CDR3 protein: ATSDPPTDTQY

J gene: TRBJ1-1
V gene: TRBV6-1
clone size: many
CDR3 protein: ASSYGRTAEAF

J gene: TRBJ2-3
V gene: TRBV5-1
clone size: .
CDR3 protein: ASRDITDTQY

J gene: TRBJ1-1
V gene: TRBV12-3/TRBV12-4
clone size: many
CDR3 protein: ASSFGGNTEAF

J gene: TRBJ2-1
V gene: TRBV7-9
clone size: few
CDR3 protein: ASSLGGQEF

J gene: TRBJ2-1
V gene: TRBV19
clone size: .
CDR3 protein: ASSNQLLTSGSVNEQF

J gene: TRBJ2-5
V gene: TRBV6-6
clone size: .
CDR3 protein: ASRDSSAQTQY

J gene: TRBJ2-6
V gene: TRBV7-9
clone size: .
CDR3 protein: ASSLTSYSGANVLT

J gene: TRBJ2-7
V gene: TRBV7-2
clone size: many
CDR3 protein: ASSRTRPGPTNQFYEQY

J gene: TRBJ1-1
V gene: TRBV12-3/TRBV12-4
clone size: few
CDR3 protein: ASTLGRLNTEAF

J gene: TRBJ2-7
V gene: TRBV20-1
clone size: medium-sized
CDR3 protein: SARPITSGSVYEQY

J gene: TRBJ2-1
V gene: TRBV12-3/TRBV12-4
clone size: .
CDR3 protein: ASRGTSEYNEQF

J gene: TRBJ2-1
V gene: TRBV27
clone size: .
CDR3 protein: ASSFRTNWDEQF

J gene: TRBJ1-1
V gene: TRBV19
clone size: .
CDR3 protein: ASSTSGRVGTEAF

J gene: TRBJ1-5
V gene: TRBV15
clone size: once
CDR3 protein: ATSPPSLSNQPQH

J gene: TRBJ2-5
V gene: TRBV20-1
clone size: .
CDR3 protein: SARLAGGRNQETQY

J gene: TRBJ2-1
V gene: TRBV19
clone size: few
CDR3 protein: ATSHDFGSYNEQF

J gene: TRBJ1-6
V gene: TRBV7-8
clone size: many
CDR3 protein: ASSFGLVGGSPLH

J gene: TRBJ2-3
V gene: TRBV20-1
clone size: few
CDR3 protein: SATLAWGTDTQY

J gene: TRBJ2-3
V gene: TRBV7-9
clone size: .
CDR3 protein: ASSLGVAGSADTQY

J gene: TRBJ1-2
V gene: TRBV19
clone size: .
CDR3 protein: ASSMDNYGYT

J gene: TRBJ1-1
V gene: TRBV4-1
clone size: few
CDR3 protein: ASSQVRRGTEAF

J gene: TRBJ2-3
V gene: TRBV7-3
clone size: .
CDR3 protein: ASSLLAGVRDTQY

J gene: TRBJ2-1
V gene: TRBV7-2
clone size: many
CDR3 protein: ASSSPFSYNEQF

J gene: TRBJ2-2
V gene: TRBV29-1
clone size: few
CDR3 protein: SVEIAGQGFAGELF

J gene: TRBJ2-2
V gene: TRBV20-1
clone size: few
CDR3 protein: SAAWRETGELF

J gene: TRBJ1-4
V gene: TRBV19
clone size: few
CDR3 protein: ATEKRLTSTNEKLF

J gene: TRBJ2-1
V gene: TRBV19
clone size: .
CDR3 protein: ASQRQMLSYNEQF